This T cell receptor (beta chain) stems from a study of CD4 T cells in relation to SARS-CoV-2 and coronaviruses. This clone was detected only once. Its target is unknown. Unexposed donor CD4+ T cells date from about 2011-2018, before the COVID-19 pandemic. After more than eight days of culture, CD4+ T cells were isolated. Profiling relied on immunoSEQ multiplex PCR, and the TCRdb table lists in-frame clones only, not all of them. The sample yields about 24,000 clones, roughly 80% seen once. The sample taken for sequencing was CD4+ T cells from PBMCs, cultured in vitro. This receptor was obtained from a human donor in good health.

The CDR3: CAITGEWSHEQYF. The CDR3 DNA is TGTGCCATCACAGGGGAATGGAGCCACGAGCAGTACTTC. This chain connects TRBV10-3 to TRBJ2-7; the D gene is possibly TRBD1 (6 bases). CDR3 size: 13 residues. The germline V gene has CDR1 ENHRY and CDR2 SYGVKD. V was shortened by 7 bases and J by 5 bases, with 15 bases between the two germline ends.